These T cell receptor beta chains were read from a single sample in a study of vaccination effects on CD4 cells after COVID-19. Assay: immunoSEQ multiplex PCR; the TCRdb copy retains only in-frame clones and omits some. The sample shows almost 70,000 clones, roughly 81% of them seen only once. These receptors lack a known antigen. The starting material was CD4+ T cells from PBMCs cultured with HCoV-229E spike peptides, obtained after COVID-19 vaccination. The receptors shown here come from a human donor who received a COVID-19 vaccine. CDR3s include the opening cysteine and the closing phenylalanine or tryptophan. The D gene is left open where the match is weak. Some rows mark clone size as missing; the rest say once, few, many or name a class of expanded clone.

TRBV30	TRBJ2-1	.	.	CAWNRMGNEQFF	TGTGCCTGGAATAGAATGGGCAATGAGCAGTTCTTC
TRBV21-1	TRBJ2-3	.	.	CASSKGGRGPASTDTQYF	TGTGCCAGCAGCAAAGGGGGGCGGGGCCCCGCTAGCACAGATACGCAGTATTTT
TRBV7-3	TRBJ1-1	.	.	CASSPSRDRLNEAFF	TGTGCCAGCAGCCCGAGCCGGGACCGCCTTAATGAAGCTTTCTTT
TRBV7-2	TRBJ2-3	.	.	CASSLGTDYGTQYF	TGTGCCAGCAGCTTGGGGACGGACTACGGTACGCAGTATTTT
TRBV11-2	TRBJ2-2	.	TRBD1	CASSLAGQGATGELFF	TGTGCCAGCAGCTTAGCCGGACAGGGGGCCACCGGGGAGCTGTTTTTT
TRBV2	TRBJ1-5	few	.	CASSAQNNQPQHF	TGTGCCAGCTCCGCACAGAACAATCAGCCCCAGCATTTT
TRBV4-2	TRBJ2-2	.	.	CASSQVALGRGDTNTGELFF	TGTGCCAGCAGCCAAGTAGCCCTGGGCAGGGGGGATACGAACACCGGGGAGCTGTTTTTT
TRBV19	TRBJ2-5	.	.	CASSGSEETQYF	TGTGCCAGTAGTGGATCAGAAGAGACCCAGTACTTC
TRBV12-5	TRBJ2-3	once	.	CASGFYRDTQYF	TGTGCTAGTGGTTTCTACAGAGATACGCAGTATTTT
TRBV20-1	TRBJ1-3	.	.	CSARWENTIYF	TGCAGTGCTAGATGGGAGAACACCATATATTTT
TRBV30	TRBJ1-2	few	TRBD1	CAWSVYHGTGDDGYTF	TGTGCCTGGAGTGTTTACCATGGGACAGGGGATGATGGCTACACCTTC
TRBV6-2/TRBV6-3	TRBJ2-3	.	.	CASSKPSVALYWDTQYF	TGTGCCAGCAGTAAACCTTCGGTGGCGCTCTATTGGGATACGCAGTATTTT
TRBV30	TRBJ2-5	once	TRBD2	CAWTRGGAVETQYF	TGTGCCTGGACCCGGGGGGGGGCGGTAGAGACCCAGTACTTC
TRBV18	TRBJ2-5	.	.	CASSPGVQETQYF	TGTGCCAGCTCACCAGGAGTCCAAGAGACCCAGTACTTC
TRBV5-1	TRBJ1-2	.	TRBD1	CASSLQSPGQGENGYTF	TGCGCCAGCAGCTTGCAAAGCCCCGGACAGGGAGAGAATGGCTACACCTTC
TRBV5-1	TRBJ2-3	.	TRBD2	CASSLSRGGDTQYF	TGCGCCAGCAGCTTGTCACGGGGGGGAGATACGCAGTATTTT
TRBV9	TRBJ2-2	.	TRBD2	CASRTSGVGAGELFF	TGTGCCAGCAGGACTAGCGGTGTAGGAGCCGGGGAGCTGTTTTTT
TRBV9	TRBJ2-6	.	TRBD1	CASSPRQGGAINVLTF	TGTGCCAGCAGCCCCAGACAGGGGGGGGCAATAAACGTCCTGACTTTC
TRBV19	TRBJ1-5	.	.	CASSIAGRQNQPQHF	TGTGCCAGTAGTATAGCCGGCAGGCAAAATCAGCCCCAGCATTTT
TRBV20-1	TRBJ2-3	.	.	CSASGGGRGDTQYF	TGCAGTGCTAGTGGGGGTGGGCGCGGAGATACGCAGTATTTT
TRBV5-5	TRBJ2-3	.	.	CASSLGLGDTQYF	TGTGCCAGCAGCTTGGGACTCGGGGATACGCAGTATTTT
TRBV9	TRBJ2-1	.	.	CASSVDRSKSYNEQFF	TGTGCCAGCAGCGTAGATCGGTCCAAATCCTACAATGAGCAGTTCTTC
TRBV7-9	TRBJ1-1	.	TRBD1	CASSDRGGTEAFF	TGTGCCAGCAGCGACAGGGGAGGCACTGAAGCTTTCTTT
TRBV18	TRBJ2-5	.	.	CASSAPTLETQYF	TGTGCCAGCTCAGCCCCGACACTAGAGACCCAGTACTTC
TRBV30	TRBJ2-2	.	TRBD1	CAWRPGDRVAGELFF	TGTGCCTGGAGACCCGGGGACAGGGTTGCCGGGGAGCTGTTTTTT
TRBV6-4	TRBJ2-3	.	.	CASSEGGSTDTQYF	TGTGCCAGCAGTGAGGGGGGTAGCACAGATACGCAGTATTTT
TRBV7-3	TRBJ2-1	.	.	CASSLWGVDEQFF	TGTGCCAGCAGCCTCTGGGGAGTCGATGAGCAGTTCTTC
TRBV19	TRBJ2-5	.	.	CASSTGRAETQYF	TGTGCCAGTAGTACAGGGCGGGCAGAGACCCAGTACTTC
TRBV3-1/TRBV3-2	TRBJ1-6	.	.	CASSQVGQYNSPLHF	TGTGCCAGCAGCCAAGTCGGGCAGTATAATTCACCCCTCCACTTT
TRBV5-1	TRBJ2-2	.	.	CASSLAVRSTGELFF	TGCGCCAGCAGCTTGGCCGTCAGGTCCACGGGGGAGCTGTTTTTT
TRBV14	TRBJ2-1	.	.	CASSQEAGGEFDEQFF	TGTGCCAGCAGCCAAGAGGCCGGGGGCGAATTCGATGAGCAGTTCTTC
TRBV25-1	TRBJ1-3	.	TRBD1	CASSRQGASDSGNTIYF	TGTGCCAGCAGTCGGCAGGGGGCGAGTGACTCTGGAAACACCATATATTTT
TRBV19	TRBJ1-6	few	.	CASSIAGFNSPLHF	TGTGCCAGTAGTATAGCTGGGTTCAATTCACCCCTCCACTTT